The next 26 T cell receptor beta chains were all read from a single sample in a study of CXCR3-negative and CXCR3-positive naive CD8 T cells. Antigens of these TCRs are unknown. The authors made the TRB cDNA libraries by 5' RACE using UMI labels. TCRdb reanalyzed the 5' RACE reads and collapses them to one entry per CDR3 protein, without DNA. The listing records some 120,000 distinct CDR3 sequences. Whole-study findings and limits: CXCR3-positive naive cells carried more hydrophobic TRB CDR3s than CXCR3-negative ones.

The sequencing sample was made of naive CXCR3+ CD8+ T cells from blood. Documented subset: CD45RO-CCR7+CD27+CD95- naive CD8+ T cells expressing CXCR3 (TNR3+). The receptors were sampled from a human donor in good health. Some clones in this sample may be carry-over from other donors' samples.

The CDR3 sequence: CSAETAVGEYEQYF. The chain carries TRBV29-1 and TRBJ2-7. The CDR3 has 14 amino acids. The germline V gene has CDR1 SQVTM and CDR2 ANQGSEA.

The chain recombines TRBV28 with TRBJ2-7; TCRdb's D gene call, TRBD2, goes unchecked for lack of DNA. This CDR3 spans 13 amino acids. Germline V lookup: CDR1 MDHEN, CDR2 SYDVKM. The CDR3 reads CASNSGNPYEQYF.

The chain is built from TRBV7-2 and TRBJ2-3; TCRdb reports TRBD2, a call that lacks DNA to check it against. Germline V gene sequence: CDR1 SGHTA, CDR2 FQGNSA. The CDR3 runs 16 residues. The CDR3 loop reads CASSLLAGGPPDTQYF.

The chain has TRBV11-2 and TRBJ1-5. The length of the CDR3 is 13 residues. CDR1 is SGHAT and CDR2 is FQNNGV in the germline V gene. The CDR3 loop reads CASSSAHNQPQHF.

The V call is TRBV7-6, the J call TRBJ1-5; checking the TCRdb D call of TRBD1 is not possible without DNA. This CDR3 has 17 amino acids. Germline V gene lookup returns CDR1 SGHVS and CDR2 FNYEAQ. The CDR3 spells CASSLVAGDYSNQPQHF.

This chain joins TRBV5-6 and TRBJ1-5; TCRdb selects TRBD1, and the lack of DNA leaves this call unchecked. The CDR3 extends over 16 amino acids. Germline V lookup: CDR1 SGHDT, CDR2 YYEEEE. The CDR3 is CASSLAGERGNQPQHF.

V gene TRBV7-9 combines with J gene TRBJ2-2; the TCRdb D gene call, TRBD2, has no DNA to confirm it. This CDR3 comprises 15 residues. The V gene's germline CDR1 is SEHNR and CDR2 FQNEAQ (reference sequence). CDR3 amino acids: CASSFEAGGPGELFF.

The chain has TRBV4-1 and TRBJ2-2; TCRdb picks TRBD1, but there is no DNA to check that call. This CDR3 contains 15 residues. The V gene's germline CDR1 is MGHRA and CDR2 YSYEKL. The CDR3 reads CASSDADSLTGELFF.

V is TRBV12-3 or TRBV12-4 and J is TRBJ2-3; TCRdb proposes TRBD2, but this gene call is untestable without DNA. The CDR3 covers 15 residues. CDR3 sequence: CASSLLAGLTDTQYF.

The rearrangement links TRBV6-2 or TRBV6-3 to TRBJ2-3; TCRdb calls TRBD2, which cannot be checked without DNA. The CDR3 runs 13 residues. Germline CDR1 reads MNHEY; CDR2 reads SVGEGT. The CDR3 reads CASSYPAADTQYF.

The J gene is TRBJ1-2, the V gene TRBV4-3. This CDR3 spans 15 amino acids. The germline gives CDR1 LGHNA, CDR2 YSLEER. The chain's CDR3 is CASSQDRASRGGYTF.

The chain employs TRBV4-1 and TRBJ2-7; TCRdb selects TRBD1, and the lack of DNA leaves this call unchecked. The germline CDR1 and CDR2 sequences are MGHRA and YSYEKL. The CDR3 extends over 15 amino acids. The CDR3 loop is CASSQAGRKSYEQYF.

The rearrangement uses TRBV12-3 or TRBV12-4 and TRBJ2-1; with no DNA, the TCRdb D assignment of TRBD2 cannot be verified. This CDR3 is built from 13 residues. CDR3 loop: CASSSGTSFEQFF.

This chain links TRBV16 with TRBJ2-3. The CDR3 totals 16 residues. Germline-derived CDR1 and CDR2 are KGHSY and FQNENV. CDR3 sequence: CASSQSSLGSTDTQYF.

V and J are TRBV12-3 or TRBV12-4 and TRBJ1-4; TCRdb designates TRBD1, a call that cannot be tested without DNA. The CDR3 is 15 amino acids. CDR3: CASSPPGALHEKLFF.

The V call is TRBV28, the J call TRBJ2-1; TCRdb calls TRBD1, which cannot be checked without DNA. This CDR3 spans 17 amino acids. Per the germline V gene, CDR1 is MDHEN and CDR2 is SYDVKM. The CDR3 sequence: CASSFDRLGGSYNEQFF. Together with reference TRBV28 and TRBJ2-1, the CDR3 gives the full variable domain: DVKVTQSSRYLVKRTGEKVFLECVQDMDHENMFWYRQDPGLGLRLIYFSYDVKMKEKGDIPEGYSVSREKKERFSLILESASTNQTSMYLCASSFDRLGGSYNEQFFGPGTRLTVL.

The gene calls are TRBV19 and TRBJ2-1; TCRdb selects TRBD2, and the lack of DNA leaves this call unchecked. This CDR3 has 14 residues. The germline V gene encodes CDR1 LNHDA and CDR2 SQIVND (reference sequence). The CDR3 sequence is CASNEPAGFNEQFF.

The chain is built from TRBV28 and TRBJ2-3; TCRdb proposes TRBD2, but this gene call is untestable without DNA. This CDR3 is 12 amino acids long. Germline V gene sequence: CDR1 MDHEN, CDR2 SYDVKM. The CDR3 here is CASSLQGPEAYF.

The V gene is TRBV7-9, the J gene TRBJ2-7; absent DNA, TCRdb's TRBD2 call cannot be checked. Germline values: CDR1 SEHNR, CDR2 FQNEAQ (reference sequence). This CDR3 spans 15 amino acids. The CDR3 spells CASSSPTSGVNEQYF.

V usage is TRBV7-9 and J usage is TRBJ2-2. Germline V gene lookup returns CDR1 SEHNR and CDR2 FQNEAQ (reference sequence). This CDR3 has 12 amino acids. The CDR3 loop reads CASSFSSGELFF.

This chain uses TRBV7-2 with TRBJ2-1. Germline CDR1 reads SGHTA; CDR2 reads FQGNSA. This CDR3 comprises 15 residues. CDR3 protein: CASSLVADSYSEQLF.

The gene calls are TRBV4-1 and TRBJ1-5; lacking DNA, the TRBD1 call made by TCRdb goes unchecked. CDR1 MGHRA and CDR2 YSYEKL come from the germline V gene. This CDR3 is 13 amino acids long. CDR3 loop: CASGTGSNQPQHF.

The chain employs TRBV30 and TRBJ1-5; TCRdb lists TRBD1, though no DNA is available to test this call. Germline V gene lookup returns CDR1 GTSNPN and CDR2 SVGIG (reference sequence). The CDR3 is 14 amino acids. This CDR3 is CAWNTGQGGQPQHF.

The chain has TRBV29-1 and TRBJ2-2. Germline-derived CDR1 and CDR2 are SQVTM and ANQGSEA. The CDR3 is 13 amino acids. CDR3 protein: CSVEVGNTGELFF.

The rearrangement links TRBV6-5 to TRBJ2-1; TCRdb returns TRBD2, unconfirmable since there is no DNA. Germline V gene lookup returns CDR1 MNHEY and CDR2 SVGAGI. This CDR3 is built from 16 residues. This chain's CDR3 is CASSYHGLAGYNEQFF.

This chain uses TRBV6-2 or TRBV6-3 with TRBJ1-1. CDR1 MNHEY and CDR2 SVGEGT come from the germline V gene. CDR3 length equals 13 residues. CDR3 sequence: CASSPDMNTEAFF.